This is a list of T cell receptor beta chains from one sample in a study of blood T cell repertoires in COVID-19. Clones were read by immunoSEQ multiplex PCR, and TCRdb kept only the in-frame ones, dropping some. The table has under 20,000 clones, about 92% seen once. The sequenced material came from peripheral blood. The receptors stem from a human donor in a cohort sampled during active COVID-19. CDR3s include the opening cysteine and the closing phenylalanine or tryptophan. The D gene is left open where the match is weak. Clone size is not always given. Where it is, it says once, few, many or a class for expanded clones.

CSDRQDLSYGYTF TGCAGCGATAGACAGGACCTTAGCTATGGCTACACCTTC TRBV29-1 - TRBJ1-2 -
CASSVKMNTEAFF TGTGCCAGCAGCGTTAAAATGAACACTGAAGCTTTCTTT TRBV9 once TRBJ1-1 -
CASSRARAISGNTIYF TGTGCCAGCAGCAGAGCCAGGGCCATCTCTGGAAACACCATATATTTT TRBV9 - TRBJ1-3 -
CASSIGTPYEQYF TGTGCCAGTAGTATAGGTACACCCTACGAGCAGTACTTC TRBV19 - TRBJ2-7 -
CASSQLPTLPGQKNIQYF TGCGCCAGCAGCCAACTTCCCACTCTTCCGGGACAGAAAAACATTCAGTACTTC TRBV4-3 - TRBJ2-4 TRBD1
CASSLVRADTQYF TGTGCCAGCAGCTTAGTCCGGGCAGATACGCAGTATTTT TRBV7-2 - TRBJ2-3 -
CSVVETVNQPQHF TGCAGCGTTGTAGAAACGGTTAATCAGCCCCAGCATTTT TRBV29-1 - TRBJ1-5 -
CASSYSVQGGLAKNIQYF TGTGCCAGCAGTTACTCTGTACAGGGAGGGCTAGCCAAAAACATTCAGTACTTC TRBV6-2/TRBV6-3 - TRBJ2-4 -
CASSYTGQGAEAFF TGTGCCAGCAGTTACACGGGACAGGGGGCTGAAGCTTTCTTT TRBV6-2/TRBV6-3 - TRBJ1-1 TRBD1
CASSPQGLYSYNEQFF TGTGCCAGCAGTCCCCAGGGACTTTACTCCTACAATGAGCAGTTCTTC TRBV27 once TRBJ2-1 -
CASSQLPGQGNEKLFF TGCGCCAGCAGCCAGCTTCCGGGACAGGGTAATGAAAAACTGTTTTTT TRBV4-1 - TRBJ1-4 TRBD1
CASSQGPFTDTQYF TGTGCCAGCAGCCAGGGTCCTTTCACAGATACGCAGTATTTT TRBV7-9 - TRBJ2-3 -
CASSLPQETQYF TGTGCCAGCAGCCTTCCCCAAGAGACCCAGTACTTC TRBV5-6 once TRBJ2-5 -
CASSLDYWETQYF TGTGCCAGCAGCTTAGACTACTGGGAGACCCAGTACTTC TRBV5-4 - TRBJ2-5 -
CAWRQGIEAFF TGTGCCTGGAGGCAGGGAATCGAAGCTTTCTTT TRBV30 - TRBJ1-1 -
CASSYRGSYEQYF TGTGCCAGCAGCTACAGGGGCTCCTACGAGCAGTACTTC TRBV5-4 - TRBJ2-7 TRBD1
CASRSSGGAHEQFF TGTGCCAGCAGGTCGAGCGGGGGGGCCCATGAGCAGTTCTTC TRBV6-5 - TRBJ2-1 TRBD2
CASSVVPSGNEQFF TGTGCCAGCAGCGTAGTCCCTAGCGGAAATGAGCAGTTCTTC TRBV9 - TRBJ2-1 TRBD2
CASILTGSVDETQYF TGTGCCAGCATTCTAACAGGGTCCGTTGATGAGACCCAGTACTTC TRBV6-5 - TRBJ2-5 -
CASSLRLANEQYF TGTGCCAGCAGTCTAAGACTAGCAAACGAGCAGTACTTC TRBV12-3/TRBV12-4 - TRBJ2-7 TRBD2
CASSLKQGYPEQYF TGTGCCAGCAGTCTAAAACAGGGGTACCCCGAGCAGTACTTC TRBV27 - TRBJ2-7 TRBD1
CASSSMGSGGGNTIYF TGTGCCAGCAGTTCTATGGGGTCAGGGGGAGGAAACACCATATATTTT TRBV6-5 - TRBJ1-3 TRBD1
CASSSLTGVTDTQYF TGTGCCAGCAGCTCCCTCACGGGGGTCACAGATACGCAGTATTTT TRBV11-2 - TRBJ2-3 -
CASSLILNGDEQFF TGTGCCAGCAGCCTTATCTTAAACGGGGATGAGCAGTTCTTC TRBV7-6 - TRBJ2-1 -
CAWRNRGHGYTF TGTGCCTGGAGAAACAGGGGGCATGGCTACACCTTC TRBV30 once TRBJ1-2 TRBD1
CASNTAGSYEQYF TGTGCCAGCAACACCGCAGGCTCCTACGAGCAGTACTTC TRBV6-5 - TRBJ2-7 -
CASSPTRTNLYEQYF TGTGCCAGTAGTCCGACACGAACCAACCTTTACGAGCAGTACTTC TRBV19 - TRBJ2-7 -
CASSMVGAGGRNEQFF TGTGCCAGTAGTATGGTGGGAGCGGGAGGCCGTAATGAGCAGTTCTTC TRBV19 - TRBJ2-1 TRBD2
CASSPRPFPGQGKSGANVLTF TGCGCCAGCAGCCCCCGACCCTTCCCGGGACAGGGTAAATCTGGGGCCAACGTCCTGACTTTC TRBV4-3 - TRBJ2-6 TRBD1
CATRRSRNSSGFYYEQYF TGCGCCACTAGAAGGAGTAGGAACAGTTCAGGGTTTTACTACGAGCAGTACTTC TRBV4-3 once TRBJ2-7 -
CASSVEGRAHSGNTIYF TGTGCCAGCAGCGTAGAGGGCAGGGCACACTCTGGAAACACCATATATTTT TRBV9 - TRBJ1-3 -
CASRSADVTEAFF TGCGCCAGCAGATCAGCGGACGTCACTGAAGCTTTCTTT TRBV5-1 - TRBJ1-1 -
CASSVGAGSYEQYF TGTGCCAGCAGTGTGGGCGCTGGCTCCTACGAGCAGTACTTC TRBV2 - TRBJ2-7 -
CASSESGASSYEQYF TGTGCCAGCAGTGAATCGGGTGCCAGCTCCTACGAGCAGTACTTC TRBV2 - TRBJ2-7 -
CASREGQGSLGQPQHF TGTGCCAGCAGGGAAGGACAGGGAAGTCTTGGTCAGCCCCAGCATTTT TRBV6-1 - TRBJ1-5 TRBD1
CGGGRINEQFF TGTGGGGGGGGCAGGATTAATGAGCAGTTCTTC TRBV3-1/TRBV3-2 - TRBJ2-1 -
CASSQEMWLGTGEVSYNEQFF TGCGCCAGCAGCCAAGAAATGTGGCTGGGGACAGGGGAAGTCTCCTACAATGAGCAGTTCTTC TRBV4-3 - TRBJ2-1 TRBD1
CASSHSTSGSVREQFF TGTGCCAGCAGCCATAGTACTAGCGGGAGTGTAAGGGAGCAGTTCTTC TRBV3-1/TRBV3-2 - TRBJ2-1 TRBD2
CASSFRSIDSGNTIYF TGTGCCAGCAGCTTTCGTAGCATCGACTCTGGAAACACCATATATTTT TRBV7-2 - TRBJ1-3 -
CATSEPLGTDNTGELFF TGTGCCACCAGTGAACCCCTCGGGACAGACAACACCGGGGAGCTGTTTTTT TRBV24-1 few TRBJ2-2 TRBD1
CATSDPTSGRETQYF TGTGCCACCAGTGACCCTACTAGCGGGAGAGAGACCCAGTACTTC TRBV24-1 - TRBJ2-5 TRBD2
CASTPRGNLSPLHF TGTGCCAGCACCCCAAGGGGGAATCTTTCACCCCTCCACTTT TRBV21-1 - TRBJ1-6 -
CASSSLNKSYGYTF TGTGCCAGCAGCAGCCTAAATAAGTCCTATGGCTACACCTTC TRBV21-1 - TRBJ1-2 -
CATSDRFGGELFF TGTGCCACCAGTGACAGGTTCGGCGGGGAGCTGTTTTTT TRBV24-1 - TRBJ2-2 -
CASRGARGGEETQYF TGTGCCAGCAGAGGAGCTAGAGGGGGAGAAGAGACCCAGTACTTC TRBV6-5 - TRBJ2-5 -
CATSRDRGYEQYF TGTGCCACCAGCAGAGACCGAGGGTACGAGCAGTACTTC TRBV15 - TRBJ2-7 -
CASSEGREADGYTF TGTGCCAGCAGTGAAGGCAGGGAGGCTGACGGCTACACCTTC TRBV6-1 - TRBJ1-2 -
CASSEWEGLNTGELFF TGTGCCAGCAGTGAATGGGAGGGCCTTAACACCGGGGAGCTGTTTTTT TRBV25-1 - TRBJ2-2 TRBD2
CASSSRTGVITSGANVLTF TGCGCCAGCAGCTCACGGACAGGGGTTATCACATCCGGGGCCAACGTCCTGACTTTC TRBV5-1 - TRBJ2-6 TRBD1
CASSFPGDEQFF TGTGCCAGCAGTTTCCCAGGGGATGAGCAGTTCTTC TRBV27 - TRBJ2-1 -
CASSRGQGTRGGELFF TGTGCCAGCAGCAGAGGACAGGGGACGCGAGGCGGGGAGCTGTTTTTT TRBV9 - TRBJ2-2 TRBD1
CASSSLTEAFF TGTGCCAGCAGCTCCTTGACTGAAGCTTTCTTT TRBV6-2/TRBV6-3 - TRBJ1-1 -
CASSYSLGDYEQYF TGTGCCAGCAGTTACTCTCTAGGAGACTACGAGCAGTACTTC TRBV6-5 - TRBJ2-7 -
CASSYLLTSGANVLTF TGTGCCAGCAGTTACCTACTCACTTCTGGGGCCAACGTCCTGACTTTC TRBV6-2/TRBV6-3 - TRBJ2-6 -
CASSPLGPRDYEQYF TGTGCCAGCAGTCCTTTGGGCCCGAGGGACTACGAGCAGTACTTC TRBV27 - TRBJ2-7 -
CASSRSSGELFF TGTGCCAGCAGCCGGAGTAGCGGGGAGCTGTTTTTT TRBV9 - TRBJ2-2 -
CASSLLLFRGTNQPQHF TGTGCCAGCAGCTTACTCCTCTTCAGGGGAACTAATCAGCCCCAGCATTTT TRBV28 - TRBJ1-5 -
CASSSIAGRTGELFF TGTGCCAGCAGCTCCATAGCGGGGCGCACCGGGGAGCTGTTTTTT TRBV7-9 - TRBJ2-2 TRBD2
CASSRPGTGIYGYTF TGTGCCAGCAGCCGCCCCGGGACAGGAATTTATGGCTACACCTTC TRBV6-5 - TRBJ1-2 TRBD1
CASSQKRTSGRAATYEQYF TGTGCCAGCAGCCAAAAAAGGACTAGCGGGAGGGCAGCCACCTACGAGCAGTACTTC TRBV3-1/TRBV3-2 - TRBJ2-7 TRBD2